These 27 T cell receptor beta chains were sequenced from one sample in a study of T cells in Graves' hyperthyroidism and ophthalmopathy. RNA transcripts served as the template for amplifying TCR beta CDR3 regions. Carried out on the TCR CDR3, a first-round RT-PCR used the HTBI primer set. TCRdb reprocessed the multiplex PCR reads with MiXCR, giving one entry per CDR3 protein. The sample contains fewer than 350,000 distinct CDR3 sequences, over 15% of which appear only once. The specimen was blood. These receptors originate from a woman between 50 and 59 years old with Graves' hyperthyroidism.

The gene calls are TRBV27 and TRBJ2-2, with 8 positions matching TRBD2. Germline CDR1 MNHEY, CDR2 SMNVEV (reference sequence). The CDR3 contains 16 residues. J was trimmed by 7 bases and V by 4 bases; bases with no gene match: 11. CDR3 in amino acids: CASSSDGTRGFGELFF. CDR3 bases: TGTGCCAGCAGTTCCGACGGGACTAGGGGCTTCGGGGAGCTGTTTTTT.

This clonotype has only one observation. A read error may explain this, as a much larger clone is one base away. CDR3 sequence: CASSTDRSSCNEQFF. The CDR3, as DNA: TGTGCCAGCAGCACTGACAGGAGCTCCTGCAATGAGCAGTTCTTC. The genes are TRBV7-9 and TRBJ2-1; tentative D call: TRBD1 (6 bases). Germline V gene sequence: CDR1 SEHNR, CDR2 FQNEAQ (reference sequence). The CDR3 consists of 15 residues.

As DNA, the CDR3 is TGCGCCAGCTCCGTCCGTCTCGGGGAGACCCAGTACTTC. Its protein product is CASSVRLGETQYF. The chain uses TRBV5-1 and TRBJ2-5, with D uncertain. CDR1 and CDR2 from the germline V gene are SGHRS and YFSETQ. Trimming pared 7 bases from V and 5 bases from J, leaving 15 bases between. The CDR3 is made up of 13 amino acids.

The table lists this clonotype with a few counts. This sequence joins TRBV6-1 and TRBJ1-2, with D possibly matching TRBD1 (6 bases). Trimming cost V 6 bases and J 5 bases, with 13 bases left between them. The CDR3 is 13 amino acids. The germline CDR1 and CDR2 sequences are MNHNS and SASEGT. This CDR3 reads CASRLTQGYGYTF. CDR3 sequence (DNA): TGTGCCAGCAGACTTACCCAGGGGTATGGCTACACCTTC.

This clonotype was picked up many times. The V call is TRBV11-3, the J call TRBJ2-1, with D uncertain. Germline V gene lookup returns CDR1 SGHNT and CDR2 YENEEA. V lost 4 bases to trimming and J lost 2 bases, with 6 bases between them. The CDR3 has 13 amino acids. In nucleotides, the CDR3 is TGTGCCAGCAGCTCCTACACCTACAATGAGCAGTTCTTC. Its translation: CASSSYTYNEQFF.

This sequence joins TRBV12-3 or TRBV12-4 and TRBJ2-2, with D unclear. V was clipped by 5 bases and J by 5 bases, with 12 bases between them. The CDR3 sequence is 14 residues long. This CDR3 reads CASSRDLATGELFF. In nucleotides, the CDR3 is TGTGCCAGCAGTAGGGATCTCGCAACCGGGGAGCTGTTTTTT.

Remarks on this clonotype: The limits of the CDR3 on the DNA are not certain, so only TCRdb's listed CDR3 is given. The rearrangement uses TRBV6-1 and TRBJ1-1; the table's D gene call, TRBD1, was not cross checked with the DNA. The CDR3 is made up of 18 amino acids, end residues included. CDR1 MNHNS and CDR2 SASEGT come from the germline V gene. The CDR3 here is CASSEQGQGVGIGTEALF.

In this sample, this clonotype turned up many times. The rearrangement joins TRBV7-3 to TRBJ2-2, with TRBD1 identical over 9 bases. Germline trimming cut 5 bases from V and 6 bases from J; bases unmatched to any gene: 4. Per germline, CDR1 SGHTA and CDR2 FQGTGA. The CDR3 spans 14 residues. The CDR3 reads CASSATGGAGELFF. The CDR3 nucleotides read TGTGCCAGCAGCGCGACAGGGGGGGCCGGGGAGCTGTTTTTT.

The chain joins TRBV3-1 to TRBJ1-6, with unresolved D. The CDR3 length is 15 residues. Between the trimmed V and J ends, which lost 4 bases and 11 bases, there was a span of 18 bases. Germline loops: CDR1 LGHDT, CDR2 YNNKEL (reference sequence). The CDR3 sequence: CASSPPGDPSPPLHF. CDR3 nucleotide sequence: TGTGCCAGCAGCCCCCCTGGGGATCCTAGTCCACCCCTCCACTTT.

This sequence joins TRBV5-1 and TRBJ2-7, with D perhaps matching TRBD2 (6 bases). The V end lost 0 bases, the J end lost 3 bases, and 10 bases lay between the germline ends. Germline lookup yields CDR1 SGHRS and CDR2 YFSETQ. The CDR3 has 14 amino acids. This CDR3 is CASSLVGLNYEQYF. In nucleotides, the CDR3 is TGCGCCAGCAGCTTGGTGGGACTTAACTACGAGCAGTACTTC.

This clonotype came up many times. Written as DNA, the CDR3 is TGTGCCACCACGTGGCGGGAGAGGACAGATACGCAGTATTTT. Encoded protein: CATTWRERTDTQYF. The chain uses TRBV6-1 and TRBJ2-3, with TRBD2 identical over 7 bases. CDR3 length equals 14 residues. With 10 bases clipped from V and 3 bases from J, the junction kept 10 bases outside the gene matches. Germline loops: CDR1 MNHNS, CDR2 SASEGT.

This clonotype was counted between two and nine times. A much larger clone is a single base away; this may be a read error. The rearrangement uses TRBV28 and TRBJ2-7; 7 bases align to TRBD1. Germline loops: CDR1 MDHEN, CDR2 SYDVKM. The CDR3 loop spans 16 amino acids. Trimming took 8 bases from V and 2 from J; bases not matched to a gene: 15. CDR3 nucleotides: TGTGCCAGCTCACCACAGGCGTCAGGGGGACCCTACGAGCAGTACTTC. It is translated as CASSPQASGGPYEQYF.

The chain couples TRBV6-8 to TRBJ1-6; no clear D. This CDR3 spans 14 amino acids. CDR1 and CDR2 (germline): MNHGY, SAAAGT. The V end was cut by 9 bases, the J end by 7 bases, with 16 bases between. CDR3 in amino acids: CARRRHERNSPLHF. The DNA of the CDR3 is TGTGCCAGACGGCGACACGAGCGGAATTCACCCCTCCACTTT.

The chain employs TRBV7-8 and TRBJ1-2; no definite D call. The length of the CDR3 is 15 residues. V shed 3 bases and J shed 1 base, with 12 bases lying between them. Looked up from germline, CDR1 is SGHVS and CDR2 is FQNEAQ. The CDR3 DNA reads TGTGCCAGCAGCTTGTATGCAGGCATTAACTATGGCTACACCTTC. This sequence encodes CASSLYAGINYGYTF.

This clonotype occurred many times. The J gene is TRBJ1-1, the V gene TRBV12-3 or TRBV12-4; no definite D call. CDR3 length: 11 residues. The V end was cut by 3 bases, the J end by 11 bases, with 10 bases between. The CDR3, as DNA: TGTGCCAGCAGTTTTTCCCTGGACGCTTTCTTT. Residues: CASSFSLDAFF.

The gene calls are TRBV7-9 and TRBJ2-1; TRBD2 aligns across 8 bases. The CDR3 length is 14 residues. Germline trimming cut 8 bases from V and 8 bases from J; bases unmatched to any gene: 11. Germline loops: CDR1 SEHNR, CDR2 FQNEAQ (reference sequence). CDR3 loop: CASSPGLDRYEQFF. CDR3 bases: TGTGCCAGCTCCCCGGGACTAGATCGCTATGAGCAGTTCTTC.

This clonotype was counted at least ten times. J is TRBJ1-1 and V is TRBV7-8, with D maybe TRBD1 (5 bases). Trimming removed 7 bases from V and 4 bases from J, with 13 bases in between. Germline CDR1 reads SGHVS; CDR2 reads FQNEAQ. The CDR3 is 13 residues long. CDR3 sequence reads: CASKIMGGTEAFF. For the CDR3, the DNA is TGTGCCAGCAAAATCATGGGGGGCACTGAAGCTTTCTTT.

This clonotype was observed a handful of times. V gene TRBV24-1 combines with J gene TRBJ1-2; D perhaps matches TRBD1 (5 bases). The CDR3 sequence is 16 residues long. Trimming stripped 0 bases from V and 3 bases from J, with 13 bases between. Germline V CDR1 and CDR2: KGHDR, SFDVKD. The CDR3 is CATSDLNHRNYYGYTF. The CDR3 bases are TGTGCCACCAGTGATTTGAACCACAGGAATTACTATGGCTACACCTTC.

This clonotype came up a few times. The junction shows a germline mismatch at one end, possibly a read error. V gene TRBV13 combines with J gene TRBJ2-1; TRBD1 aligns across 7 bases. Germline-derived CDR1 and CDR2 are PRHDT and FYEKMQ (reference sequence). The CDR3 length is 15 residues. CDR3 nucleotide sequence: TGTGCCAGCAGCGCGACAGGGCTCTCCTACAATGAGCAGCTCTTC. This translates into CASSATGLSYNEQLF.

The V and J genes are TRBV7-9 and TRBJ2-1; maybe TRBD1 (5 bases). Germline loops: CDR1 SEHNR, CDR2 FQNEAQ (reference sequence). Trimming removed 5 bases from V and 8 bases from J, with 13 bases in between. CDR3 length equals 13 residues. CDR3 in DNA: TGTGCCAGCAGCCCGAAGGCCAGGGATGAGCAGTTCTTC. Its translation: CASSPKARDEQFF.

V gene TRBV11-2 combines with J gene TRBJ2-7, with D unclear. Trimming left V 5 bases short and J 0 bases short, with 5 bases between. Germline CDR1 reads SGHAT; CDR2 reads FQNNGV. The CDR3 length is 12 residues. CDR3 sequence: CASSRSSYEQYF. CDR3 sequence (DNA): TGTGCCAGCAGCCGAAGCTCCTACGAGCAGTACTTC.

This clonotype was observed many times. This chain connects TRBV27 to TRBJ2-7, with 10 bases lining up with TRBD1. Germline V gene lookup returns CDR1 MNHEY and CDR2 SMNVEV (reference sequence). The trim removed 2 bases at V and 2 bases at J, leaving 3 bases unmatched. This CDR3 comprises 15 residues. The CDR3 sequence: CASSLAGTGAYEQYF. The CDR3 DNA sequence: TGTGCCAGCAGTTTAGCCGGGACAGGGGCCTACGAGCAGTACTTC.

This clonotype was seen a few times. The chain recombines TRBV6-5 with TRBJ1-5; D gene uncertain. Germline V gene sequence: CDR1 MNHEY, CDR2 SVGAGI. The CDR3 extends over 15 amino acids. Trimming took 0 bases from V and 5 from J, leaving 11 bases between them. As DNA, the CDR3 is TGTGCCAGCAGTTACTCCGGAGACGGGGATCAGCCCCAGCATTTT. Protein: CASSYSGDGDQPQHF.

The chain combines TRBV28 with TRBJ2-6; 9 nucleotides match TRBD1. V gave up 2 bases and J gave up 2 bases; unmatched junction bases: 7. The CDR3 is 18 residues long. Germline CDR1 is MDHEN and CDR2 is SYDVKM. The CDR3 spells CASSLTGGAWAGANVLTF. The CDR3 bases are TGTGCCAGCAGTTTAACAGGGGGCGCATGGGCTGGGGCCAACGTCCTGACTTTC.

This clonotype was recorded at least ten times. The chain has TRBV11-2 and TRBJ2-7, with 9 nucleotides matching TRBD1. Germline lookup yields CDR1 SGHAT and CDR2 FQNNGV. The CDR3 has 15 amino acids. J lost 2 bases, V lost 5 bases, and 7 bases had no gene match. The CDR3 loop reads CASSPLRDRAYEQYF. Here the CDR3 DNA reads TGTGCCAGCAGCCCTCTCCGGGACAGGGCCTACGAGCAGTACTTC.

The chain uses TRBV27 and TRBJ1-6; 7 positions agree with TRBD1. Germline-derived CDR1 and CDR2 are MNHEY and SMNVEV (reference sequence). There are 14 residues in the CDR3. The junction had 1 base not matched to a gene; V was cut back by 3 bases and J by 5 bases. CDR3 bases: TGTGCCAGCAGTTTCACAGGGGATAATTCACCCCTCCACTTT. Translating gives CASSFTGDNSPLHF.

This clonotype turned up a few times. The J gene is TRBJ1-1, the V gene TRBV20-1; the match to TRBD1 covers 7 bases. The germline CDR1 and CDR2 sequences are DFQATT and SNEGSKA (reference sequence). The CDR3 runs 15 residues. The V segment lost 5 bases and the J segment 0 bases; nucleotides outside the gene matches: 9. The CDR3 nucleotides read TGCAGTGCTCCGCGACAGGGTTCAATGAACACTGAAGCTTTCTTT. Translated: CSAPRQGSMNTEAFF.